Given below is one T cell receptor beta chain in context. Its target is unknown. The data were obtained in a study of cytomegalovirus exposure and HLA in healthy donors. Study-wide results and limits: Per a prior analysis, the majority of TCR beta V segments were productive roughly 87% or roughly 30% of the time. It has been reported that TCR beta sequences accurately predicted the HLA-A and HLA-B alleles of most subjects.

The V end was cut by 5 bases, the J end by 6 bases, with 19 bases between. Germline CDR1 is SGHAT and CDR2 is FQNNGV. There are 15 residues in the CDR3. The PCR was carried out with 60 Vbeta primers and 13 Jbeta primers. In the original workflow: About 11 million shared chains were among the approximately 87 million unique TCR beta chains that a later analysis counted. Libraries were prepared by immunoSEQ multiplex PCR; TCRdb keeps only in-frame clonotypes and omits some of them. V, J and clone size derive from that table, while D and trimming were established from the DNA sequence. The sample gives 90,000 to 110,000 clones, approximately 81% of which show up once; 2.2% is in the top ten. Healthy bone marrow donors made up the donor group.

The source of this sequence is a woman aged 30 to 39 in good health and CMV-seronegative. The sample comprised PBMCs. The chain combines TRBV11-2 with TRBJ1-1; D is perhaps TRBD1 (6 bases). CDR3: CASSLRGAHISEAFF. The CDR3 DNA reads TGTGCCAGCAGCCTCCGGGGGGCTCACATATCTGAAGCTTTCTTT.